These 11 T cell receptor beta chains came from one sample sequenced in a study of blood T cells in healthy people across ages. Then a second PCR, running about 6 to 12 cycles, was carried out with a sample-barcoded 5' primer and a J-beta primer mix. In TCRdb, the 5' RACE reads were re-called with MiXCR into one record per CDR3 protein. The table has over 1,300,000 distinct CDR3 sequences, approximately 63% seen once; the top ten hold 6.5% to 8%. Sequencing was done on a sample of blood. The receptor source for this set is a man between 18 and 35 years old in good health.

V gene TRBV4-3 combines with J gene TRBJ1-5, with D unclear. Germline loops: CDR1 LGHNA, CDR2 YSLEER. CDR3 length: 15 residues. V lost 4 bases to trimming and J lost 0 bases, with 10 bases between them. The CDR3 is CASSPVTNSNQPQHF. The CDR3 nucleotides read TGCGCCAGCAGCCCCGTTACTAATAGCAATCAGCCCCAGCATTTT.

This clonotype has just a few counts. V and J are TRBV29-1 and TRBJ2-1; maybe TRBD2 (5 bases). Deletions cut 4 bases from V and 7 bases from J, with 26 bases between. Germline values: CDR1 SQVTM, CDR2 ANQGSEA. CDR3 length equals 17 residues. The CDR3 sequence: CSVGVPYDGRGLNEQFF. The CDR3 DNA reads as TGCAGCGTTGGGGTCCCTTACGACGGGCGAGGACTTAATGAGCAGTTCTTC.

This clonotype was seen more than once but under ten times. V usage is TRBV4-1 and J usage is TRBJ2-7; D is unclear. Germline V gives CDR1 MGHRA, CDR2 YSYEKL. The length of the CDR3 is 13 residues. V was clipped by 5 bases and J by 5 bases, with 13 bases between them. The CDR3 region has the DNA TGCGCCAGCAGCTCTCAGGTATTAGACGAGCAGTACTTC. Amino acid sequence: CASSSQVLDEQYF.

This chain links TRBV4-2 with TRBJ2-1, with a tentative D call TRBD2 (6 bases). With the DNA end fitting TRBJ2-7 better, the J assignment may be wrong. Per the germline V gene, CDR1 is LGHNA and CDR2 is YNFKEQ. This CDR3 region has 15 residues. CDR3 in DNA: TGTGCCAGCAGCCAAGAACTGCTAGCGAGCAACGAGCAGTACTTC. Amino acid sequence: CASSQELLASNEQYF.

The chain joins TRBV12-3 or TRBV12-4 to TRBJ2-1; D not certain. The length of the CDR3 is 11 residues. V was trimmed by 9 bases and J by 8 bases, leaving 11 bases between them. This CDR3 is CASLKGYEQFF. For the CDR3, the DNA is TGTGCCAGTTTAAAGGGCTATGAGCAGTTCTTC.

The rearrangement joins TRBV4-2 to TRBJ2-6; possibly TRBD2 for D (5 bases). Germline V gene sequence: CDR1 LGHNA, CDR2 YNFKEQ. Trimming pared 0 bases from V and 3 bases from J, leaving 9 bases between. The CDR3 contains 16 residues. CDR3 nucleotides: TGTGCCAGCAGCCAAGAGGCACTAGTTGGGGCCAACGTCCTGACTTTC. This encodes CASSQEALVGANVLTF.

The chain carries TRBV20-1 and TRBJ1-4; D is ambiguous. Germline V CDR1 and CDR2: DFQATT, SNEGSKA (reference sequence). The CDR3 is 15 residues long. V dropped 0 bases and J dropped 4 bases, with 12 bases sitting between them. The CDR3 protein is CSARDITDVNEKLFF. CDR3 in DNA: TGCAGTGCTAGAGATATTACGGACGTTAATGAAAAACTGTTTTTT.

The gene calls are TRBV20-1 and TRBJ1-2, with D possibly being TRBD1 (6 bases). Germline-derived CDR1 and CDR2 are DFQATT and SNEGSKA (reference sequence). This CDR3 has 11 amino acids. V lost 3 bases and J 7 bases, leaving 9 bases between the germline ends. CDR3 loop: CSARTGGGYTF. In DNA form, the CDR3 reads TGCAGTGCTAGGACAGGAGGTGGCTACACCTTC.

The CDR3 here is CASSNQQGARYEQYF. Written as DNA, the CDR3 is TGCGCCAGCAGCAATCAACAGGGGGCTAGATACGAGCAGTACTTC. This chain joins TRBV5-1 and TRBJ2-7; 9 positions agree with TRBD1. The ends lost 4 bases at V and 4 bases at J; junction bases unmatched: 9. CDR1 and CDR2 from the germline V gene are SGHRS and YFSETQ. CDR3 length equals 15 residues.

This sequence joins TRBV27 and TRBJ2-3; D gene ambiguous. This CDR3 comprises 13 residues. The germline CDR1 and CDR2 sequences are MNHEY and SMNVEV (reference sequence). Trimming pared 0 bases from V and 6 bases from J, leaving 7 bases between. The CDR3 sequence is CASSLSDTDTQYF. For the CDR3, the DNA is TGTGCCAGCAGTTTATCGGATACGGATACGCAGTATTTT.

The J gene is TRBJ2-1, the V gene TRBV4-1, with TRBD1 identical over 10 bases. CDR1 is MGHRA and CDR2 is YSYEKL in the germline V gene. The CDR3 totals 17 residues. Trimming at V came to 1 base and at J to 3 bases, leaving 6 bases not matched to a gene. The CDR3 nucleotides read TGCGCCAGCAGCCAAGGGAACCGGGACAGGGGCTACAATGAGCAGTTCTTC. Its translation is CASSQGNRDRGYNEQFF.